This T cell receptor beta chain was retrieved from a study of cytomegalovirus exposure and HLA in healthy donors. Study-wide results and caveats: Common viral pathogens were later found to be apparently linked to several of the most significant clusters. Within a later analysis, the majority of CMV-associated TCR beta chains appeared HLA-restricted.

The CDR3 sequence is 16 residues long. With 0 bases clipped from V and 5 bases from J, the junction kept 10 bases outside the gene matches. Germline V gene lookup returns CDR1 SGDLS and CDR2 YYNGEE. PCR used 60 Vbeta primers and 13 Jbeta primers. TCRdb's copy holds only in-frame clones and misses some; the assay was immunoSEQ multiplex PCR. This sample has over 150,000 clones, with 84% found just once. There are a few counts of this clone. Its specificity is unknown. The TCR comes from a girl aged 5-17 years in good health and CMV-seropositive. The sequencing input was PBMCs. This chain connects TRBV9 to TRBJ1-2; 7 bases match TRBD1. The CDR3 nucleotides read TGTGCCAGCAGCGTAGCTCAGACAGGGAAGGAATATGGCTACACCTTC. It translates to CASSVAQTGKEYGYTF.